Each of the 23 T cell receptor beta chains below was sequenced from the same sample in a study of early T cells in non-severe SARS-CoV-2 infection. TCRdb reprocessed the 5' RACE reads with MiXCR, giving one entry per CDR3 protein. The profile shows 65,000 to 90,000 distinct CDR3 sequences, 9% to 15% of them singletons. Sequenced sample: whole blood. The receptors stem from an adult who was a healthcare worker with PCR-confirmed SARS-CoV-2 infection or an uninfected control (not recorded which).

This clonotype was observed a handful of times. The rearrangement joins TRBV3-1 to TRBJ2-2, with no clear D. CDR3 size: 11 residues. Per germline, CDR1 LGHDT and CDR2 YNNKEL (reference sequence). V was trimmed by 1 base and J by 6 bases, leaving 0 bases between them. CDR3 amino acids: CASSQAGELFF. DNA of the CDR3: TGTGCCAGCAGCCAAGCCGGGGAGCTGTTTTTT.

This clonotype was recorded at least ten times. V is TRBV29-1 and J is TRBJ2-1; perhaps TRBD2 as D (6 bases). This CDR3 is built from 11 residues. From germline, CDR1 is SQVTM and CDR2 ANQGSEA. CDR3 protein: CSVAAYNEQFF. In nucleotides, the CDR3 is TGCAGTGTAGCGGCCTACAATGAGCAGTTCTTC.

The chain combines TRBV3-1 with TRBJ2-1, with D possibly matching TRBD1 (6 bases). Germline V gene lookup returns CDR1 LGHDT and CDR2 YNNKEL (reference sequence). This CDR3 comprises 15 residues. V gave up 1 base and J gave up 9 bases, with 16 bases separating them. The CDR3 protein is CASSQGHAGDGEQFF. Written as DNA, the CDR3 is TGTGCCAGCAGCCAAGGACATGCAGGGGACGGTGAGCAGTTCTTC.

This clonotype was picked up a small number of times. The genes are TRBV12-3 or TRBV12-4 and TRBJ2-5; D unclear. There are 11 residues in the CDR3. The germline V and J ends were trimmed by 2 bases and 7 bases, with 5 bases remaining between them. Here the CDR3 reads CASSLLGTQYF. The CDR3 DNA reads TGTGCCAGCAGTTTACTTGGGACCCAGTACTTC.

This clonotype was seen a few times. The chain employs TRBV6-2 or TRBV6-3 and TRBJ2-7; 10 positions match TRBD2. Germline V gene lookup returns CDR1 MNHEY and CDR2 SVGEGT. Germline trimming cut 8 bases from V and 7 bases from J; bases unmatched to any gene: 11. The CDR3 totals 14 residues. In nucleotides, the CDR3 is TGTGCCAGCCCCCGCAAAAGCGGGAGGGGAGAGCAGTACTTC. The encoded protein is CASPRKSGRGEQYF.

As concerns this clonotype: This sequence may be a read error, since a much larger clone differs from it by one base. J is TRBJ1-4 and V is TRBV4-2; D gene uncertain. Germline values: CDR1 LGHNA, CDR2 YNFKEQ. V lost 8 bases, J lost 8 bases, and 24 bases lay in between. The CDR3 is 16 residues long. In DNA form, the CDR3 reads TGTGCCAGCGGCCCTATAATCGCCACTCTAGAAGAAAAACTGTTTTTT. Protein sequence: CASGPIIATLEEKLFF.

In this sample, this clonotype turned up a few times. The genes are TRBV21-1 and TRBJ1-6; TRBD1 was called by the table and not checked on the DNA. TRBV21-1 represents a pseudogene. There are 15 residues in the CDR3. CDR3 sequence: CASSETGGSNSPLHF. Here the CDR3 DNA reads TGTGCCAGCAGCGAGACAGGGGGTAGCAATTCACCCCTCCACTTT.

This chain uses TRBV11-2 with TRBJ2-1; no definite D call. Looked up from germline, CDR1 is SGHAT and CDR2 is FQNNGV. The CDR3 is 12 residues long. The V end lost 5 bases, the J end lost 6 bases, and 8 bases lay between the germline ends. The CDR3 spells CASSLTRNEQFF. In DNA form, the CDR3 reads TGTGCCAGCAGCCTAACCCGCAATGAGCAGTTCTTC.

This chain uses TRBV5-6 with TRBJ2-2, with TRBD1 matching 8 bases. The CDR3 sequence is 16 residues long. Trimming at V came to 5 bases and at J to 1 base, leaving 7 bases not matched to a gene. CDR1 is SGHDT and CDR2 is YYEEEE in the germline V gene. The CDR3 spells CASRYRDRRNTGELFF. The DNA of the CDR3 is TGTGCCAGCAGATATCGGGACAGGAGGAACACCGGGGAGCTGTTTTTT.

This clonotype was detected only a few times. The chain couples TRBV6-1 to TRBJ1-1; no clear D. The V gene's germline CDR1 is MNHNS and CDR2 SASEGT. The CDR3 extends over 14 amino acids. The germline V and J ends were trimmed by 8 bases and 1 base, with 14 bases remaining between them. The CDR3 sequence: CASGASYQNTEAFF. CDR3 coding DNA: TGTGCCAGCGGAGCCTCCTACCAGAACACTGAAGCTTTCTTT.

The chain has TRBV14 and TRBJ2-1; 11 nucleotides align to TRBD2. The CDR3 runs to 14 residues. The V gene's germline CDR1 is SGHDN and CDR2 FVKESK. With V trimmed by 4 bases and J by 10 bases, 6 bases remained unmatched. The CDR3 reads CASSRTSGSSEQFF. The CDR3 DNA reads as TGTGCCAGCAGCCGGACTAGCGGGTCTTCAGAGCAGTTCTTC.

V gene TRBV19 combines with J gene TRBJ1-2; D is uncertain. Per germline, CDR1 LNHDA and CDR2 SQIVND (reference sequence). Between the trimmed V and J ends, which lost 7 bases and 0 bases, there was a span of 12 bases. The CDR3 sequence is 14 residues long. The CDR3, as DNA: TGTGCCAGTAACCCCCAGGCTTCTAACTATGGCTACACCTTC. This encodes CASNPQASNYGYTF. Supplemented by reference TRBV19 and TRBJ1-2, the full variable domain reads DGGITQSPKYLFRKEGQNVTLSCEQNLNHDAMYWYRQDPGQGLRLIYYSQIVNDFQKGDIAEGYSVSREKKESFPLTVTSAQKNPTAFYLCASNPQASNYGYTFGSGTRLTVV.

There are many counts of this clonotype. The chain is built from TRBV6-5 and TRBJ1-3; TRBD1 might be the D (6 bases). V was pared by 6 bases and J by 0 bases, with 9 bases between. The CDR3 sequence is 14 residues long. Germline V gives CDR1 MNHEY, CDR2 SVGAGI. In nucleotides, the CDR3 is TGTGCCAGCAGGGACAGAATCTCTGGAAACACCATATATTTT. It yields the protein CASRDRISGNTIYF.

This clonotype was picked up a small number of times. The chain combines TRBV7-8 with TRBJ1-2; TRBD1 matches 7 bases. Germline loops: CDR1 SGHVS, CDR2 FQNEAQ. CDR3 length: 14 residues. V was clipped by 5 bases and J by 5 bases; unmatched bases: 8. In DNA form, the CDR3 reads TGTGCCAGCAGCCTGCGGGGACAGTCTTATGGCTACACCTTC. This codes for CASSLRGQSYGYTF.

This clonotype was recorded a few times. The CDR3 loop is CASSQDGETEAFF. The CDR3 DNA reads as TGTGCCAGCAGCCAAGATGGGGAGACTGAAGCTTTCTTT. The V call is TRBV3-1, the J call TRBJ1-1, with D unresolved. CDR1 LGHDT and CDR2 YNNKEL come from the germline V gene (reference sequence). V shed 0 bases and J shed 5 bases, with 7 bases lying between them. The CDR3 totals 13 residues.

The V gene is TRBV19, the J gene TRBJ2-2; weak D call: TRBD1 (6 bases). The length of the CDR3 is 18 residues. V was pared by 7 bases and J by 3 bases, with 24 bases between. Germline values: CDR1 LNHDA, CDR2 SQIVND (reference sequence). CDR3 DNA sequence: TGTGCCAGTATTAAATCCACTGGGGCAGGGGCTGACACCGGGGAGCTGTTTTTT. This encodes CASIKSTGAGADTGELFF.

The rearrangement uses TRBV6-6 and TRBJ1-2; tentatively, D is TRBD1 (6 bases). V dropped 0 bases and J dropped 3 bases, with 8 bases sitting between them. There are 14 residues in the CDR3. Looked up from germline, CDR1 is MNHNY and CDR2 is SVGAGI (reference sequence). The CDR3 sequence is CASSYSGGHYGYTF. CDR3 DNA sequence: TGTGCCAGCAGTTACTCGGGGGGGCACTATGGCTACACCTTC.

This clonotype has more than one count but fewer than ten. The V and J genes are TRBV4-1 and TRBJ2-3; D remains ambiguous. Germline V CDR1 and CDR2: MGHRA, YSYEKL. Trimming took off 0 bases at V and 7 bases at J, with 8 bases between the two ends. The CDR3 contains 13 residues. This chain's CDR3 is CASSQEVMNTQYF. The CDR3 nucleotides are TGCGCCAGCAGCCAAGAGGTGATGAATACGCAGTATTTT.

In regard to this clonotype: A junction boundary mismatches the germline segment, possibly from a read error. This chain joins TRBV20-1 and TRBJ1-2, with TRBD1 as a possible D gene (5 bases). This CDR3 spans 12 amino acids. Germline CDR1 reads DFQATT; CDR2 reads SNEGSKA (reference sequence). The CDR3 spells CSARDGYGDSDF. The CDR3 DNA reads TGCAGTGCTAGAGATGGATACGGGGACTCGGACTTC.

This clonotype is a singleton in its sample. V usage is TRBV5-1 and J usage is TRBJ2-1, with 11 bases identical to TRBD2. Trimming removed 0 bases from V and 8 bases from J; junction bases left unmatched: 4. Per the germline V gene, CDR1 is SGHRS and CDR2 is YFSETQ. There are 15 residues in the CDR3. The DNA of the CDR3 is TGCGCCAGCAGCTTGGCCCTAGCGGGAGGCGATGAGCAGTTCTTC. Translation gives CASSLALAGGDEQFF. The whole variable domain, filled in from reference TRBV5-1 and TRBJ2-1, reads KAGVTQTPRYLIKTRGQQVTLSCSPISGHRSVSWYQQTPGQGLQFLFEYFSETQRNKGNFPGRFSGRQFSNSRSEMNVSTLELGDSALYLCASSLALAGGDEQFFGPGTRLTVL.

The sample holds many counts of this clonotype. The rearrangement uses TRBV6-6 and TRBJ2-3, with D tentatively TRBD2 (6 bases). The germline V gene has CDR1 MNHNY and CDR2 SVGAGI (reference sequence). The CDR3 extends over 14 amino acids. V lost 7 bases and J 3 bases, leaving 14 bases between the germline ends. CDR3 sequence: CASTAGLRTDTQYF. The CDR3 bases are TGTGCCAGCACCGCGGGGCTGAGAACAGATACGCAGTATTTT.

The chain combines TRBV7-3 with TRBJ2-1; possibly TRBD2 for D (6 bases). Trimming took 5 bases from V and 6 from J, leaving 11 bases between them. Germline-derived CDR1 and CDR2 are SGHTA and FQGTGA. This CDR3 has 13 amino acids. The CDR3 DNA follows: TGTGCCAGCAGCATCGGGACTTTCAATGAGCAGTTCTTC. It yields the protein CASSIGTFNEQFF.

The CDR3 sequence is CAISTGGGNQPQHF. Written as DNA, the CDR3 is TGTGCCATCAGTACAGGGGGCGGCAATCAGCCCCAGCATTTT. The chain carries TRBV10-3 and TRBJ1-5; 9 positions match TRBD1. The V and J ends lost 5 bases and 2 bases, in that order; junction bases with no gene match: 1. Germline values: CDR1 ENHRY, CDR2 SYGVKD. This CDR3 is built from 14 residues.